The rows below give T cell receptor beta chains drawn from one sample of a study of blood T cell repertoires in COVID-19. TCRdb's table, derived via immunoSEQ multiplex PCR, lists solely in-frame clones and lacks some. The repertoire includes about 240,000 clones, roughly nine tenths of them detected once, and 6.2% sits in the top ten. The sequenced material came from peripheral blood. These receptors were taken from a man aged 60 to 75 with acute or convalescent COVID-19. CDR3s include the opening cysteine and the closing phenylalanine or tryptophan. Fields, in order: J gene, V gene, D gene, clone size, CDR3 DNA, CDR3 protein. The D gene is left open where the match is weak. The size entry is marked missing in some rows and otherwise reads once, few, many or a size class.

>TRBJ1-2|TRBV19|TRBD1|-
TGTGCCAGTAGTATTTATCCGGGACAGGGGGCGTCTAACTATGGCTACACCTTC
CASSIYPGQGASNYGYTF
>TRBJ2-3|TRBV3-1/TRBV3-2|TRBD1|-
TGTGCCAGCAGCCAAGAACAGGGGGGAGATACGCAGTATTTT
CASSQEQGGDTQYF
>TRBJ1-5|TRBV4-3|-|-
TGCGCCAGCAGCCAAGAATCGCAGGGCGCACAGCCCCAGCATTTT
CASSQESQGAQPQHF
>TRBJ2-7|TRBV11-2|-|many
TGTGCCAGCAGCTCCCCCCCCGGGTCCGAGCAGTACTTC
CASSSPPGSEQYF
>TRBJ1-1|TRBV5-6|-|-
TGTGCCAGCAGCTTATGGAGTCGGACAGAAGCTTTCTTT
CASSLWSRTEAFF
>TRBJ2-1|TRBV9|TRBD2|-
TGTGCCAGCAGCGTAGGACTAGCGGGGGATGAGCAGTTCTTC
CASSVGLAGDEQFF
>TRBJ2-3|TRBV5-4|TRBD1|-
TGTGCCAGCAGCTTATCAGGGGGCGGGACAGATACGCAGTATTTT
CASSLSGGGTDTQYF
>TRBJ2-3|TRBV5-4|-|-
TGTGCCAGCAGCACAGGGATAACTAGCACAGATACGCAGTATTTT
CASSTGITSTDTQYF
>TRBJ1-1|TRBV4-1|TRBD1|-
TGCGCCAGCAGCCAAGGACAGGGGGCCTCCACTGAAGCTTTCTTT
CASSQGQGASTEAFF
>TRBJ1-5|TRBV6-6|-|once
TGTGCCAGCAGTCCCAGCCGGGCCTCCGGGAGGGATCAGCCCCAGCATTTT
CASSPSRASGRDQPQHF